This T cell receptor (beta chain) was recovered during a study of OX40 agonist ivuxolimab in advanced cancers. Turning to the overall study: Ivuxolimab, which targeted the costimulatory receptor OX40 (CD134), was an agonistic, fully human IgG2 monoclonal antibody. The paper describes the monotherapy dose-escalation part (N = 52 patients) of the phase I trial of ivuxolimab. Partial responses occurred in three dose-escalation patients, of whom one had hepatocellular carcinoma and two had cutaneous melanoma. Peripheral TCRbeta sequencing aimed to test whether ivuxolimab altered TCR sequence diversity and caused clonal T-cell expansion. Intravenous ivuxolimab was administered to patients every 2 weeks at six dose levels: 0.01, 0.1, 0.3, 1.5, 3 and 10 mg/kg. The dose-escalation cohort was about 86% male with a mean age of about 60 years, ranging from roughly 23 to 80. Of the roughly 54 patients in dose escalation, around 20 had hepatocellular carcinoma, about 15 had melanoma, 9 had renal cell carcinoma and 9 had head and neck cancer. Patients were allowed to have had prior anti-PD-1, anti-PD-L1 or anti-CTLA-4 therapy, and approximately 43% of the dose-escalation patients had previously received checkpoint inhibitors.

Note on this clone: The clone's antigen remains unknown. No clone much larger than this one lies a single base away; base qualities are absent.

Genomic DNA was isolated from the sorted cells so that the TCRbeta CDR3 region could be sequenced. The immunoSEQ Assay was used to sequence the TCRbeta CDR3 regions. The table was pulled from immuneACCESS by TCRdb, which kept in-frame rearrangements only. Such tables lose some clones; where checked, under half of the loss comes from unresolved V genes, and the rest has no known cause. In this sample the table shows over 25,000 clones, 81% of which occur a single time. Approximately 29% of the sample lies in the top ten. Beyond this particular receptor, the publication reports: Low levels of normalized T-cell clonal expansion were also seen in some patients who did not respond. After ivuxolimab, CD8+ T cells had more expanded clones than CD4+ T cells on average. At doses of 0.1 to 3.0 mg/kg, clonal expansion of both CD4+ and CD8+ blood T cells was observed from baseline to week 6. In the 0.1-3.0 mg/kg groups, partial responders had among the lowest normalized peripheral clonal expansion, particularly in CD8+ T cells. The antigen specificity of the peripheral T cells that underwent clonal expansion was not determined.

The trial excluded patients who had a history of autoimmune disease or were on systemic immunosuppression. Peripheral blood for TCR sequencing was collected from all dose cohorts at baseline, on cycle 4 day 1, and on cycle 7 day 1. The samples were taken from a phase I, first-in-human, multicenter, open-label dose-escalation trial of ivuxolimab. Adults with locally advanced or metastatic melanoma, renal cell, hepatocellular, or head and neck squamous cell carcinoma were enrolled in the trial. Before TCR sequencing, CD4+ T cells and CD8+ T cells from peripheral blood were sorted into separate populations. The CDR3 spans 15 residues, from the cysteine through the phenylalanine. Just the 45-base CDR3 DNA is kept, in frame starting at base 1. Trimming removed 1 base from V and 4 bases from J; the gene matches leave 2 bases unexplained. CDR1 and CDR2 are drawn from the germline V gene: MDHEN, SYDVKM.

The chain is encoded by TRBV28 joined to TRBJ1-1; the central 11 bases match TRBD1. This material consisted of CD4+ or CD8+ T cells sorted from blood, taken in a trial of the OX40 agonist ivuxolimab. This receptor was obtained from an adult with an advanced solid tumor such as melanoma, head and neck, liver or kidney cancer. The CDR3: CASSLFGQGATEAFF. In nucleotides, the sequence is TGTGCCAGCAGTTTATTCGGACAGGGGGCCACTGAAGCTTTCTTT.